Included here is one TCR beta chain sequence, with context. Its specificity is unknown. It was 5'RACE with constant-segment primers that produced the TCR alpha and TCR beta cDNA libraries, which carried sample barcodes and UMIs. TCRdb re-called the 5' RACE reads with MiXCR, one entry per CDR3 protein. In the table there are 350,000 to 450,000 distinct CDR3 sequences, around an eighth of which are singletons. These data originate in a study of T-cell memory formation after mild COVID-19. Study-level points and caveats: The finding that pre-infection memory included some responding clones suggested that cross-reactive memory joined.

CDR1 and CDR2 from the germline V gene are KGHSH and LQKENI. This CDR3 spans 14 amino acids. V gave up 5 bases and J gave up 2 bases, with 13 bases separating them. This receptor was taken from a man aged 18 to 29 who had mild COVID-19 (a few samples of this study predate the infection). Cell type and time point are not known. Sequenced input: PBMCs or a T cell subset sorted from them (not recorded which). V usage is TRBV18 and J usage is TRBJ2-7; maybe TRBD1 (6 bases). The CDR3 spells CASSSQGLAYEQYF. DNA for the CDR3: TGTGCCAGCTCATCCCAGGGGCTGGCCTACGAGCAGTACTTC.